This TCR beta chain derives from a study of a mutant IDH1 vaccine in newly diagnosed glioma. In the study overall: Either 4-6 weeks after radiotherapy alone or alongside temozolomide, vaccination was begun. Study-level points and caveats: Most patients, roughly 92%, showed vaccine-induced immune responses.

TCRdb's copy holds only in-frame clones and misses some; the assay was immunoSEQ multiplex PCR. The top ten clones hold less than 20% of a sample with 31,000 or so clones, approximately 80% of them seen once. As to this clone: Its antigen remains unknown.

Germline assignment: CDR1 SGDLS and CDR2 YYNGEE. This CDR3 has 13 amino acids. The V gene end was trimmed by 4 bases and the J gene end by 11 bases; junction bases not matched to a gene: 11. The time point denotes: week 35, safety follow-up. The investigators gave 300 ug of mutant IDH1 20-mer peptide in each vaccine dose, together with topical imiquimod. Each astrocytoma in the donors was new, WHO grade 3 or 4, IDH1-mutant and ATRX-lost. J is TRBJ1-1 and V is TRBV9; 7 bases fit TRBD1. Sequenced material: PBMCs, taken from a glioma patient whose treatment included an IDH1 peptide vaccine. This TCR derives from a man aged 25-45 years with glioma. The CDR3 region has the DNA TGTGCCAGCAGCTTAGGACAGGCCCCGGGGGCTTTCTTT. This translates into CASSLGQAPGAFF.